The 9 T cell receptor beta chains below come from one sample, sequenced in a study of cytomegalovirus exposure and HLA in healthy donors. Both 60 Vbeta primers and 13 Jbeta primers went into the PCR. Assay: immunoSEQ multiplex PCR; the TCRdb copy retains only in-frame clones and omits some. The sample spans about 130,000 clones; the ten largest clones claim just under 2%. Material: PBMCs. These receptors all come from a woman aged 55 to 70 in good health and CMV-seronegative.

Here the CDR3 reads CASSSRQAVTDTQYF. The CDR3 nucleotides are TGCGCCAGCAGCTCCCGACAGGCCGTCACAGATACGCAGTATTTT. The chain uses TRBV5-1 and TRBJ2-3, with a weak D call TRBD1 (6 bases). Germline CDR1 and CDR2: SGHRS and YFSETQ. This CDR3 region has 15 residues. Trimming took off 3 bases at V and 2 bases at J, with 13 bases between the two ends.

The J gene is TRBJ1-4, the V gene TRBV28; D is perhaps TRBD1 (5 bases). This CDR3 contains 18 residues. Germline-derived CDR1 and CDR2 are MDHEN and SYDVKM. Trimming cost V 2 bases and J 0 bases, with 16 bases left between them. The chain's CDR3 is CASSLLAGKRATNEKLFF. CDR3 in DNA: TGTGCCAGCAGTTTACTTGCAGGGAAACGGGCAACTAATGAAAAACTGTTTTTT.

The rearrangement uses TRBV13 and TRBJ2-3; TRBD2 aligns across 13 bases. J was trimmed by 5 bases and V by 5 bases; bases with no gene match: 7. This CDR3 has 16 amino acids. The germline gives CDR1 PRHDT, CDR2 FYEKMQ (reference sequence). CDR3 coding DNA: TGTGCCAGCAGCGGACAGCGGACTAGCGGGGGAGATACGCAGTATTTT. It encodes CASSGQRTSGGDTQYF.

The chain uses TRBV4-1 and TRBJ1-4; D remains ambiguous. The V end was cut by 8 bases, the J end by 5 bases, with 12 bases between. CDR3 size: 13 residues. Germline CDR1 MGHRA, CDR2 YSYEKL. CDR3 in DNA: TGCGCCAGCCGCGGAGTTGGGAATGAAAAACTGTTTTTT. Amino acids: CASRGVGNEKLFF.

The chain uses TRBV5-4 and TRBJ2-5, with 8 bases fitting TRBD2. This CDR3 is 17 amino acids long. The ends lost 4 bases at V and 5 bases at J; junction bases unmatched: 16. CDR1 SGHNT and CDR2 YYREEE come from the germline V gene (reference sequence). The CDR3 DNA reads as TGTGCCAGCAGCCCCCTTAGGAGTAGCGGGGTGGGGGAGACCCAGTACTTC. This encodes CASSPLRSSGVGETQYF. Full variable domain (rest looked up from reference TRBV5-4 and TRBJ2-5): ETGVTQSPTHLIKTRGQQVTLRCSSQSGHNTVSWYQQALGQGPQFIFQYYREEENGRGNFPPRFSGLQFPNYSSELNVNALELDDSALYLCASSPLRSSGVGETQYFGPGTRLLVL.

This chain uses TRBV9 with TRBJ1-2; D gene ambiguous. Trimming left V 4 bases short and J 8 bases short, with 12 bases between. Germline-derived CDR1 and CDR2 are SGDLS and YYNGEE. The CDR3 length is 12 residues. This CDR3 is CASSPPAEGYTF. The CDR3 bases are TGTGCCAGCAGCCCGCCGGCGGAAGGCTACACCTTC.

This chain uses TRBV19 with TRBJ2-7, with 7 nucleotides matching TRBD1. This CDR3 has 14 residues. Trimming took 3 bases from V and 4 from J; bases not matched to a gene: 6. CDR1 LNHDA and CDR2 SQIVND come from the germline V gene (reference sequence). CDR3 sequence: CASSMSTGQYEQYF. CDR3 nucleotides: TGTGCCAGTAGTATGTCGACAGGGCAATACGAGCAGTACTTC.

The chain links TRBV6-5 to TRBJ1-1; D is unclear. CDR3 length: 13 residues. In germline, CDR1 is MNHEY, CDR2 SVGAGI. Deletions cut 7 bases from V and 1 base from J, with 10 bases between. CDR3 region: CASNRGTNTEAFF. As DNA, the CDR3 is TGTGCCAGCAATCGCGGAACGAACACTGAAGCTTTCTTT.

The J gene is TRBJ1-1, the V gene TRBV28; a weak D match, TRBD1 (6 bases). This CDR3 has 14 amino acids. Germline CDR1 reads MDHEN; CDR2 reads SYDVKM. V lost 4 bases and J lost 7, with 16 bases in between. DNA of the CDR3: TGTGCCAGCAGTTGGGGGGGGGCGCACGGTGAAGCTTTCTTT. Translated, it gives CASSWGGAHGEAFF.